This T cell receptor (beta chain) came from a study of blood T cells in healthy people across ages (dated by TCRdb to the mid-2010s). Notes on the research overall: In model experiments, template switching captured about one uniquely barcoded TCR beta cDNA molecule for every two T cells. Age-related changes in TCR beta repertoire diversity were measured in the study by deep sequencing normalized with unique cDNA molecular identifiers. The donors were divided into four age groups: young (average around 15 years), middle-aged (under 40), aged (about 60) and long-lived (more than 75). To avoid experimental bias, donors of different ages were randomly spread across the sequencing lanes. For two donors (one aged 18 to 30 and one aged 80 or older), the study analyzed two additional independent replicas of 1 million unique cDNA reads from the same blood draw.

A note on this clonotype: Its antigen specificity is not known. Base qualities are not at hand, and no much larger clone is one base apart.

Library creation used 5' RACE. Data came from an Illumina HiSeq 2500. A second roughly 7 to 12 cycle PCR used a sample-barcoded 5' primer and a J-beta primer mix. A unique molecular identifier was introduced onto each TCR beta cDNA molecule by a template-switch 5' adaptor carrying 12 random nucleotides. At least 2.5 million CDR3-containing paired-end reads were obtained from each sample. First-strand cDNA synthesis was performed from all RNA using the Mint cDNA synthesis kit, with priming by a TRBC-specific oligonucleotide. Following uracil-DNA glycosylase treatment, all cDNA underwent a first 18-cycle PCR with the universal primers M1SS and BC2_uni_R. The original methods were these. Each sample was normalized by randomly selecting 1 million high-quality reads, each carrying a distinct molecular identifier. Instead of being binned into consensus sequences, reads that shared molecular identifiers were thrown out. MiTCR, run with a Q25 quality threshold and the strictest error-elimination algorithm, handled CDR3 identification, clonotype clustering and error correction. Lower-bound total TCR beta diversity was estimated with a nonparametric unseen species model using Euler transformation. The public reads were reanalyzed by TCRdb: fastp trimming at Q25, MiXCR alignment, in-frame beta chains only. Merged by CDR3 protein, the rows form single entries marked with the most common genes and DNA. None of the V and J calls come from the authors' own analysis; TCRdb made them. The sample table holds hundreds of thousands of distinct CDR3 sequences, of which roughly 60% were seen once. The ten largest clonotypes hold roughly 22% of the sample.

Broad study findings and their caveats: As age increased, observed TCR beta diversity per million T cells dropped in a roughly linear way, and a significant reduction was already evident by age 40. Total diversity estimates from one million sequenced T cells were considered lower bounds and underestimates. Bulk unsorted PBMC profiling prevented conclusive comparison of naive and antigen-experienced compartments. The CMV infection status of donors was not known, potentially confounding age-related changes in expanded clonotypes. Compared with the aged group, more naive CD4+ T cells, fewer expanded clones and increased TCR diversity were shown by the long-lived group, suggesting age selection. Observed TCR beta diversity correlated strongly with the percentage of naive T cells measured by flow cytometry.

V gives up 1 base and J gives up 7 bases, and the segment between their germline ends measures 13 bases. Its CDR3 holds 14 amino acids, cysteine through phenylalanine. Only CDR3 DNA is held: 42 bases, read in frame from base 1. Taken from the germline V gene, the CDR1 and CDR2 loops are SGHAT and FQNNGV. Donors were 40 or so systemically healthy Caucasian individuals from Russia aged roughly 6 to 100 years. Approximately 9.3 milliliters of peripheral blood were collected from each donor into EDTA-treated Vacutainer tubes. Ficoll-Paque density-gradient centrifugation was used to isolate PBMCs, with at least 6.5 million per sample. Trizol reagent was used to extract total RNA from the PBMCs, yielding at least 5.5 micrograms per sample. The percentages of naive CD45RAhigh/CD27high T cells were determined by flow cytometry on a PBMC aliquot from every donor.

The source of this sequence is a man aged 25 to 45 in good health. The V and J segments used are TRBV11-2 and TRBJ1-2; a tentative D match to TRBD1 spans 5 bases. Source material: blood. The nucleotides read TGTGCCAGCAGCTTAGTCGGGACGGGTGGTGGCTACACCTTC. It translates as CASSLVGTGGGYTF.